One and the same sample provided the 22 T cell receptor beta chains below, sequenced in a study of T cell responses to AZD1222 COVID-19 vaccine. The repertoire was sequenced with immunoSEQ multiplex PCR; TCRdb's copy has only in-frame clones and lacks some. The sample contains about 140,000 clones, under 95% of which appear only once. The specimen comprised peripheral blood, sampled on day 0 of AZD1222 vaccination. The receptors originated from an adult in good health.

The chain uses TRBV6-5 and TRBJ1-4; D not certain. The CDR3 loop spans 11 amino acids. Trimming took off 8 bases at V and 8 bases at J, with 9 bases between the two ends. Germline CDR1 and CDR2: MNHEY and SVGAGI. DNA for the CDR3: TGTGCCAGCCAGCGCGGAGAAAAACTGTTTTTT. This gives the protein CASQRGEKLFF.

This clone was counted a single time. The chain links TRBV14 to TRBJ1-2; D is uncertain. With 4 bases removed from V and 2 bases from J, the gap between germline ends came to 5 bases. The CDR3 consists of 12 residues. Germline CDR1 and CDR2: SGHDN and FVKESK. The CDR3 coding sequence is TGTGCCAGCAGCCGTACGAACTATGGCTACACCTTC. It is translated as CASSRTNYGYTF. The full variable domain, rest sourced from reference TRBV14 and TRBJ1-2, is EAGVTQFPSHSVIEKGQTVTLRCDPISGHDNLYWYRRVMGKEIKFLLHFVKESKQDESGMPNNRFLAERTGGTYSTLKVQPAELEDSGVYFCASSRTNYGYTFGSGTRLTVV.

CDR3 coding DNA: TGTGCCAGCAGGAATACAGGGGGCGGTGTCTACGAGCAGTACTTC. Encoded protein: CASRNTGGGVYEQYF. The chain carries TRBV2 and TRBJ2-7; 9 bases match TRBD1. V lost 6 bases to trimming and J lost 3 bases; unmatched junction nucleotides: 9. CDR1 SNHLY and CDR2 FYNNEI come from the germline V gene. The CDR3 contains 15 residues.

This clone has only one observation. The V gene is TRBV6-6, the J gene TRBJ2-2; D not resolved. Germline V CDR1 and CDR2: MNHNY, SVGAGI (reference sequence). V lost 4 bases and J lost 8, with 17 bases in between. This CDR3 spans 15 amino acids. The CDR3 DNA follows: TGTGCCAGCAGTTGGGTGGCGGCGTCAGATGGGGAGCTGTTTTTT. Translated: CASSWVAASDGELFF.

This clone was recorded once. The V and J genes are TRBV10-3 and TRBJ2-5, with D tentatively TRBD1 or TRBD2 (7 bases each). The CDR3 length is 15 residues. Trimming left V 6 bases short and J 5 bases short, with 19 bases between. The germline CDR1 and CDR2 sequences are ENHRY and SYGVKD. The CDR3 sequence: CAISDQGGARETQYF. CDR3 sequence (DNA): TGTGCCATCAGCGACCAGGGGGGGGCGAGGGAGACCCAGTACTTC.

The genes are TRBV12-3 or TRBV12-4 and TRBJ1-1; the D gene is possibly TRBD1 (5 bases). Trimming left V 5 bases short and J 7 bases short, with 8 bases between. CDR3 length equals 11 residues. CDR3 nucleotide sequence: TGTGCCAGCAGTATCAGGGTTGAAGCTTTCTTT. Translation gives CASSIRVEAFF.

The rearrangement uses TRBV29-1 and TRBJ1-2, with D unresolved. CDR3 length: 12 amino acids. Between the trimmed V and J ends, which lost 3 bases and 7 bases, there was a span of 12 bases. The germline CDR1 and CDR2 sequences are SQVTM and ANQGSEA. The CDR3 here is CSVEGRLGGYTF. Here the CDR3 DNA reads TGCAGCGTTGAGGGCAGACTCGGTGGCTACACCTTC.

V usage is TRBV6-6 and J usage is TRBJ2-3; 7 bases are shared with TRBD2. Unmatched junction bases numbered 8, after V lost 0 bases and J lost 5 bases. The CDR3 is made up of 16 amino acids. Germline V CDR1 and CDR2: MNHNY, SVGAGI (reference sequence). CDR3 region: CASSYSRAGVGDTQYF. CDR3 nucleotides: TGTGCCAGCAGTTACTCTCGGGCGGGAGTCGGAGATACGCAGTATTTT.

The V and J genes are TRBV28 and TRBJ2-7; D may be TRBD2 (5 bases). V was cut by 7 bases and J by 6 bases, with 16 bases left in between. Germline V gives CDR1 MDHEN, CDR2 SYDVKM. This CDR3 contains 13 residues. CDR3 nucleotides: TGTGCCAGCACGGGCCCCGTGAGGGCCGAGCAGTACTTC. Its protein is CASTGPVRAEQYF.

This sequence joins TRBV7-9 and TRBJ1-2, with D possibly TRBD1 on 6 matching bases. Looked up from germline, CDR1 is SEHNR and CDR2 is FQNEAQ (reference sequence). Trimming cost V 11 bases and J 11 bases, with 21 bases left between them. The CDR3 covers 12 residues. CDR3 DNA sequence: TGTGCCTCTCCCCTCGGAGAGGGGGTATACACCTTC. It is translated as CASPLGEGVYTF.

This clone ranks as medium-sized (0.01 to 0.1%). The chain links TRBV27 to TRBJ2-1, with D possibly TRBD2 on 5 matching bases. Trimming cost V 5 bases and J 4 bases, with 12 bases left between them. Germline V gene sequence: CDR1 MNHEY, CDR2 SMNVEV (reference sequence). This CDR3 region has 14 residues. In nucleotides, the CDR3 is TGTGCCAGCAGTCCCACTACTAGATACAATGAGCAGTTCTTC. Protein sequence: CASSPTTRYNEQFF.

The chain couples TRBV7-3 to TRBJ1-1, with D perhaps matching TRBD1 (5 bases). Trimming pared 5 bases from V and 0 bases from J, leaving 13 bases between. The CDR3 totals 15 residues. The germline V gene has CDR1 SGHTA and CDR2 FQGTGA. The DNA for the CDR3 is TGTGCCAGCAGCCAGATCAGGGTCCTGAACACTGAAGCTTTCTTT. This gives the protein CASSQIRVLNTEAFF.

Only a few counts were recorded for this clone. The chain is built from TRBV19 and TRBJ2-2; TRBD1 matches at 12 bases. This CDR3 contains 15 residues. Germline CDR1 is LNHDA and CDR2 is SQIVND (reference sequence). Trimming at V came to 4 bases and at J to 7 bases, leaving 4 bases not matched to a gene. Written as DNA, the CDR3 is TGTGCCAGTAGTACCGGGACAGGGGGCGGCGGGGAGCTGTTTTTT. This encodes CASSTGTGGGGELFF.

This rearrangement joins TRBV28 to TRBJ2-3; 7 bases align to TRBD1. V shed 7 bases, J shed 5 bases, and the junction held 24 bases outside the gene matches. Germline V CDR1 and CDR2: MDHEN, SYDVKM. This CDR3 has 19 amino acids. In DNA, the CDR3 is TGTGCCAGCAATCCCTCAGCCAGGGGGACGGAACGAGCCCTAGATACGCAGTATTTT. Translating gives CASNPSARGTERALDTQYF.

This clone was detected once. The chain links TRBV5-1 to TRBJ1-4; D not resolved. The CDR3 extends over 14 amino acids. Germline CDR1 is SGHRS and CDR2 is YFSETQ. V was clipped by 0 bases and J by 0 bases, with 3 bases between them. CDR3 DNA: TGCGCCAGCAGCTTGGGACCAACTAATGAAAAACTGTTTTTT. Translating gives CASSLGPTNEKLFF. The entire variable domain, with the rest obtained from reference TRBV5-1 and TRBJ1-4, is as follows: KAGVTQTPRYLIKTRGQQVTLSCSPISGHRSVSWYQQTPGQGLQFLFEYFSETQRNKGNFPGRFSGRQFSNSRSEMNVSTLELGDSALYLCASSLGPTNEKLFFGSGTQLSVL.

The chain combines TRBV30 with TRBJ2-3; TRBD1 matches at 8 bases. The CDR3 spans 15 residues. Germline values: CDR1 GTSNPN, CDR2 SVGIG (reference sequence). V dropped 1 base and J dropped 3; count of bases not matched to a gene: 6. CDR3 sequence reads: CAWSAGGEGTDTQYF. CDR3 coding DNA: TGTGCCTGGAGTGCAGGGGGCGAGGGAACAGATACGCAGTATTTT.

The rearrangement links TRBV10-3 to TRBJ1-1; no reliable D call. The length of the CDR3 is 13 residues. The germline V and J ends were trimmed by 3 bases and 1 base, with 6 bases remaining between them. Germline CDR1 reads ENHRY; CDR2 reads SYGVKD. CDR3 nucleotide sequence: TGTGCCATCAGTGAACAGACGAACACTGAAGCTTTCTTT. As protein: CAISEQTNTEAFF.

The chain combines TRBV6-5 with TRBJ2-5; D gene uncertain. Trimming removed 5 bases at V and 0 bases at J, with 10 bases between. Germline V CDR1 and CDR2: MNHEY, SVGAGI. CDR3 size: 14 residues. The CDR3 spells CASSIRTNQETQYF. DNA of the CDR3: TGTGCCAGCAGTATACGGACCAACCAAGAGACCCAGTACTTC.

This chain links TRBV30 with TRBJ1-3; D call uncertain. The germline V gene encodes CDR1 GTSNPN and CDR2 SVGIG (reference sequence). The CDR3 covers 15 residues. V was clipped by 3 bases and J by 4 bases, with 16 bases between them. The CDR3 DNA follows: TGTGCCTGGAGCGATCCTGGACGTGGCGGAAACACCATATATTTT. Translating it yields CAWSDPGRGGNTIYF.

The V gene is TRBV29-1, the J gene TRBJ2-2, with 9 bases lining up with TRBD1. Trimming cost V 7 bases and J 0 bases; bases outside gene matches: 3. Germline CDR1 is SQVTM and CDR2 is ANQGSEA. This CDR3 has 14 amino acids. The CDR3 spells CSADRGTNTGELFF. CDR3 DNA: TGCAGCGCCGACAGGGGGACGAACACCGGGGAGCTGTTTTTT.

The J gene is TRBJ2-5, the V gene TRBV10-3; D is perhaps TRBD2 (6 bases). CDR3 length: 14 amino acids. V was shortened by 0 bases and J by 5 bases, with 10 bases between the two germline ends. Germline loops: CDR1 ENHRY, CDR2 SYGVKD. The chain's CDR3 is CAISESAGRETQYF. CDR3 DNA: TGTGCCATCAGTGAGTCGGCGGGGCGGGAGACCCAGTACTTC.

This chain joins TRBV3-1 (or the pseudogene TRBV3-2) and TRBJ2-1; 7 bases align to TRBD2. Losses at the gene ends were 3 bases for V and 9 bases for J; bases not matched to a gene: 11. The CDR3 consists of 15 residues. Germline lookup yields CDR1 LGHDT and CDR2 YNNKEL (reference sequence). The CDR3: CASSQNSAGIGEQFF. Written as DNA, the CDR3 is TGTGCCAGCAGCCAGAACTCAGCGGGAATAGGTGAGCAGTTCTTC.